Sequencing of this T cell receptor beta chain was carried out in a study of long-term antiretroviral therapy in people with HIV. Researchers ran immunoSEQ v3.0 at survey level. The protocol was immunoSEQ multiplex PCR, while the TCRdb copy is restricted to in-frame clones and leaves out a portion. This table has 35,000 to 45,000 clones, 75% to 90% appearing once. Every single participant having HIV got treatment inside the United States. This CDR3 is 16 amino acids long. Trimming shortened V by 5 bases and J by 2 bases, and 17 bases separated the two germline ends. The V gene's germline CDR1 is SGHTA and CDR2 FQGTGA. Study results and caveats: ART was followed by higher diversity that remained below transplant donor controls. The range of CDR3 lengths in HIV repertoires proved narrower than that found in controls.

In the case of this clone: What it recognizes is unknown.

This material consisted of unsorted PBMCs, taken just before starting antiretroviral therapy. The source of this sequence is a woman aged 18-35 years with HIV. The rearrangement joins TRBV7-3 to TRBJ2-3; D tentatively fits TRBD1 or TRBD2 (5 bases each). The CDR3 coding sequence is TGTGCCAGCAGCCTAAAGGGTGGGGGTTACACAGATACGCAGTATTTT. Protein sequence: CASSLKGGGYTDTQYF.